This paragraph reports one T cell receptor beta chain. Its antigen is not identified. Isolation of CD4+ naive, central memory, regulatory and stem cell-like memory cells was achieved by sorting via CD45RO/CCR7/CD25/CD127/CD95/CD27. CDR3 size: 13 residues. V was pared by 6 bases and J by 8 bases, with 16 bases between. The germline V gene has CDR1 MNHEY and CDR2 SVGAGI. The sample comes from a study of beta chain features in type 1 diabetes. On the study more broadly: The number of sorted cells examined across all samples was 107,917,701.

Findings and caveats of the study: Among type 1 diabetes patients, VDJ junctions had fewer insertions and more deletions. Sequencing the cDNA could make cells with high TCR expression show up more than they should.

Sequencing targeted expressed TCRB transcripts, as all isolated RNA had been reverse transcribed. The protocol was immunoSEQ multiplex PCR, while the TCRdb copy is restricted to in-frame clones and leaves out a portion. The data show over 120,000 clones, under 11% seen once. The sequence was collected from a young man in good health. The sample consisted of naive CD4+ T cells from blood. The chain links TRBV6-5 to TRBJ1-2; TRBD1 is a possible D gene (6 bases). The CDR3 nucleotides read TGTGCCAGCAGCCAAGGGAGGGGGGGAGGCTACACCTTC. This gives the protein CASSQGRGGGYTF.